Each of the 25 T cell receptor beta chains below was sequenced from the same sample in a study of chemoradiotherapy in HPV16-positive cancers. Method: immunoSEQ multiplex PCR; TCRdb's copy keeps in-frame clones and lacks some. Counted here are about 5,700 clones, 90% to 95% occurring once; the ten biggest clones make up about a fifth. Sequences were derived from blood, sampled from a patient who underwent chemoradiotherapy. These receptors originate from a human donor with HPV-associated anogenital cancer.

This clone is a singleton in its sample. V usage is TRBV15 and J usage is TRBJ2-3; D unclear. The length of the CDR3 is 18 residues. The germline CDR1 and CDR2 sequences are LNHNV and YYDKDF (reference sequence). Trimming shortened V by 0 bases and J by 6 bases, and 22 bases separated the two germline ends. This chain's CDR3 is CATSREGLTPPPADTQYF. The CDR3 coding sequence is TGTGCCACCAGCAGAGAAGGGCTCACACCCCCGCCTGCGGATACGCAGTATTTT. The whole variable domain, remainder taken from reference TRBV15 and TRBJ2-3, is DAMVIQNPRYQVTQFGKPVTLSCSQTLNHNVMYWYQQKSSQAPKLLFHYYDKDFNNEADTPDNFQSRRPNTSFCFLDIRSPGLGDTAMYLCATSREGLTPPPADTQYFGPGTRLTVL.

The V and J genes are TRBV7-9 and TRBJ1-1; D remains unclear. CDR3 length equals 14 residues. V was trimmed by 2 bases and J by 0 bases, leaving 7 bases between them. The germline gives CDR1 SEHNR, CDR2 FQNEAQ (reference sequence). This CDR3 is CASSLTGLNTEAFF. CDR3 nucleotides: TGTGCCAGCAGCTTAACGGGGTTGAACACTGAAGCTTTCTTT.

The chain recombines TRBV29-1 with TRBJ2-7, with D tentatively TRBD1 or TRBD2 (5 bases each). The V and J ends lost 8 bases and 0 bases respectively, with 11 bases between them. In germline, CDR1 is SQVTM, CDR2 ANQGSEA. The CDR3 has 12 residues. The CDR3 region has the DNA TGCAGCCATGGGACCGACTCCTACGAGCAGTACTTC. Protein product: CSHGTDSYEQYF.

As DNA, the CDR3 is TGCGCCAGCAGCCAACCCTACAGGGGTCGGTACACTGAAGCTTTCTTT. The encoded protein is CASSQPYRGRYTEAFF. The V and J genes are TRBV4-1 and TRBJ1-1, with 7 positions matching TRBD1. Trimming removed 2 bases from V and 3 bases from J; junction bases left unmatched: 9. This CDR3 spans 16 amino acids. CDR1 and CDR2 (germline): MGHRA, YSYEKL.

V usage is TRBV29-1 and J usage is TRBJ2-3, with 9 bases fitting TRBD2. In germline, CDR1 is SQVTM, CDR2 ANQGSEA. This CDR3 is 14 amino acids long. V shed 4 bases and J 3 bases; nucleotides not matched to a gene: 5. CDR3 in amino acids: CSVGAGGGTDTQYF. For the CDR3, the DNA is TGCAGCGTTGGAGCGGGGGGTGGTACAGATACGCAGTATTTT.

The chain links TRBV9 to TRBJ1-5; D gene unclear. This CDR3 comprises 13 residues. V shed 0 bases and J shed 3 bases, with 4 bases lying between them. The V gene's germline CDR1 is SGDLS and CDR2 YYNGEE. In DNA, the CDR3 is TGTGCCAGCAGCGTAGACCCCAATCAGCCCCAGCATTTT. This codes for CASSVDPNQPQHF.

This chain links TRBV9 with TRBJ2-7; a weak D match, TRBD1 (6 bases). Deletions cut 2 bases from V and 6 bases from J, with 15 bases between. Germline V gene sequence: CDR1 SGDLS, CDR2 YYNGEE. This CDR3 is 14 amino acids long. This CDR3 reads CASSVVSGVGEQYF. The CDR3 DNA follows: TGTGCCAGCAGCGTGGTGTCAGGGGTGGGCGAGCAGTACTTC. The complete variable domain, with remaining parts taken from reference TRBV9 and TRBJ2-7, reads DSGVTQTPKHLITATGQRVTLRCSPRSGDLSVYWYQQSLDQGLQFLIQYYNGEERAKGNILERFSAQQFPDLHSELNLSSLELGDSALYFCASSVVSGVGEQYFGPGTRLTVT.

The V gene is TRBV6-4, the J gene TRBJ1-1, with D possibly being TRBD1 (6 bases). The CDR3 runs 13 residues. The V and J ends lost 6 bases and 1 base respectively, with 9 bases between them. CDR1 is MRHNA and CDR2 is SNTAGT in the germline V gene. CDR3 coding DNA: TGTGCCAGCAGACAGGACAGGAACACTGAAGCTTTCTTT. Protein product: CASRQDRNTEAFF.

The CDR3 DNA sequence: TGCGCCAGCAGCCAAGGGGGCCCCGGGGAGCTGTTTTTT. Its protein is CASSQGGPGELFF. J is TRBJ2-2 and V is TRBV4-1; D is perhaps TRBD1 (5 bases). Trimming left V 1 base short and J 6 bases short, with 6 bases between. The germline V gene has CDR1 MGHRA and CDR2 YSYEKL. The CDR3 is 13 amino acids.

This clone was observed a handful of times. J is TRBJ1-2 and V is TRBV6-1; D perhaps matches TRBD1 (5 bases). V lost 3 bases and J lost 4, with 9 bases in between. The length of the CDR3 is 13 residues. The V gene's germline CDR1 is MNHNS and CDR2 SASEGT. CDR3 nucleotide sequence: TGTGCCAGCAGTGAGGGGGAGAGCTATGGCTACACCTTC. Its translation is CASSEGESYGYTF.

The CDR3 here is CASSPQGGDYEQYF. The CDR3 region has the DNA TGTGCCAGCTCACCCCAGGGGGGCGACTACGAGCAGTACTTC. The rearrangement joins TRBV18 to TRBJ2-7; tentative D call: TRBD1 (7 bases). Deletions cut 3 bases from V and 3 bases from J, with 12 bases between. Germline-derived CDR1 and CDR2 are KGHSH and LQKENI. CDR3 length: 14 residues.

The chain recombines TRBV7-6 with TRBJ2-7; possible D gene TRBD1, 6 bases. The germline gives CDR1 SGHVS, CDR2 FNYEAQ. The CDR3 sequence is 15 residues long. V was clipped by 1 base and J by 3 bases, with 13 bases between them. Here the CDR3 DNA reads TGTGCCAGCAGCTTAGATTCGGGACACATCTACGAGCAGTACTTC. It is translated as CASSLDSGHIYEQYF.

The chain recombines TRBV7-9 with TRBJ2-3; perhaps D is TRBD1 or TRBD2 (5 bases each). This CDR3 contains 13 residues. The V end was cut by 5 bases, the J end by 6 bases, with 12 bases between. Per germline, CDR1 SEHNR and CDR2 FQNEAQ (reference sequence). The CDR3 nucleotides read TGTGCCAGCAGCCCACGGGGACCCGATACGCAGTATTTT. It yields the protein CASSPRGPDTQYF.

This sequence joins TRBV9 and TRBJ1-1, with 10 bases that match TRBD1. The junction had 3 bases not matched to a gene; V was cut back by 3 bases and J by 1 base. In germline, CDR1 is SGDLS, CDR2 YYNGEE. The CDR3 spans 15 residues. CDR3 nucleotides: TGTGCCAGCAGCGAGGGGACAGGGGCGAACACTGAAGCTTTCTTT. Its protein is CASSEGTGANTEAFF. Supplemented by reference TRBV9 and TRBJ1-1, the full variable domain reads DSGVTQTPKHLITATGQRVTLRCSPRSGDLSVYWYQQSLDQGLQFLIQYYNGEERAKGNILERFSAQQFPDLHSELNLSSLELGDSALYFCASSEGTGANTEAFFGQGTRLTVV.

The chain employs TRBV29-1 and TRBJ1-1; D is ambiguous. The germline V and J ends were trimmed by 6 bases and 8 bases, with 13 bases remaining between them. Germline-derived CDR1 and CDR2 are SQVTM and ANQGSEA. The CDR3 totals 11 residues. CDR3 DNA sequence: TGCAGCGTCCAGACTACCGGGGAAGCTTTCTTT. This translates into CSVQTTGEAFF.

The chain employs TRBV6-6 and TRBJ2-1, with 8 bases matching TRBD2. With V trimmed by 6 bases and J by 5 bases, 9 bases remained unmatched. This CDR3 has 15 amino acids. CDR1 MNHNY and CDR2 SVGAGI come from the germline V gene (reference sequence). The CDR3 loop reads CASSLRTSRDNEQFF. Here the CDR3 DNA reads TGTGCCAGCAGCTTACGGACTAGCCGGGACAATGAGCAGTTCTTC.

This clone appeared a few times. The rearrangement uses TRBV27 and TRBJ2-2; TRBD2 aligns across 8 bases. CDR3 length equals 13 residues. Germline lookup yields CDR1 MNHEY and CDR2 SMNVEV (reference sequence). The V and J ends lost 10 bases and 5 bases, in that order; junction bases with no gene match: 6. The CDR3 DNA follows: TGTGCCACCGCGGGGGGCGAGACCGGGGAGCTGTTTTTT. It encodes CATAGGETGELFF.

CDR3 nucleotides: TGCGCCAGCAGCCGGACAGGGGGCGAAAACCCTTATGGCTACACCTTC. It yields the protein CASSRTGGENPYGYTF. This sequence joins TRBV5-1 and TRBJ1-2; the match to TRBD1 covers 11 bases. The CDR3 runs 16 residues. In germline, CDR1 is SGHRS, CDR2 YFSETQ. The V and J ends lost 4 bases and 5 bases, in that order; junction bases with no gene match: 10.

This clone appeared once. The chain links TRBV2 to TRBJ1-2, with no clear D. The V gene lost 1 base and the J gene lost 5 bases, with 8 bases spanning the gap. Germline CDR1 and CDR2: SNHLY and FYNNEI. The CDR3 length is 13 residues. DNA of the CDR3: TGTGCCAGCAGTGAAGGGCAGGAATATGGCTACACCTTC. Translation gives CASSEGQEYGYTF. The variable domain in full, with the rest retrieved from reference TRBV2 and TRBJ1-2, is EPEVTQTPSHQVTQMGQEVILRCVPISNHLYFYWYRQILGQKVEFLVSFYNNEISEKSEIFDDQFSVERPDGSNFTLKIRSTKLEDSAMYFCASSEGQEYGYTFGSGTRLTVV.

This clone was seen once. This chain uses TRBV12-5 with TRBJ2-1; TRBD1 matches 8 bases. The CDR3 has 14 residues. V was clipped by 7 bases and J by 2 bases; unmatched bases: 4. Germline CDR1 is LGHNT and CDR2 is FRNRAP. CDR3 in amino acids: CASVPGQAYNEQFF. CDR3 coding DNA: TGTGCTAGTGTTCCGGGACAGGCCTACAATGAGCAGTTCTTC.

The rearrangement uses TRBV7-2 and TRBJ2-3; D is undetermined. Germline V lookup: CDR1 SGHTA, CDR2 FQGNSA. The CDR3 loop spans 15 amino acids. Trimming left V 5 bases short and J 0 bases short, with 12 bases between. Written as DNA, the CDR3 is TGTGCCAGCAGCCCCAATCAACCTAGCACAGATACGCAGTATTTT. As protein: CASSPNQPSTDTQYF.

V and J are TRBV7-2 and TRBJ2-3; D gene ambiguous. CDR3 length equals 13 residues. CDR1 is SGHTA, CDR2 FQGNSA, per germline. V was trimmed by 1 base and J by 4 bases, leaving 6 bases between them. In nucleotides, the CDR3 is TGTGCCAGCAGCTTAGTTTGGGCAGATACGCAGTATTTT. Amino acids: CASSLVWADTQYF. Drawing the rest from reference TRBV7-2 and TRBJ2-3, the complete variable domain is GAGVSQSPSNKVTEKGKDVELRCDPISGHTALYWYRQSLGQGLEFLIYFQGNSAPDKSGLPSDRFSAERTGGSVSTLTIQRTQQEDSAVYLCASSLVWADTQYFGPGTRLTVL.

The chain employs TRBV29-1 and TRBJ1-1, with D maybe TRBD1 (5 bases). CDR3 length equals 12 residues. V lost 6 bases and J lost 1, with 9 bases in between. Germline V lookup: CDR1 SQVTM, CDR2 ANQGSEA. The CDR3: CSVSTGNTEAFF. The DNA of the CDR3 is TGCAGCGTCTCCACAGGGAACACTGAAGCTTTCTTT.

The chain uses TRBV11-2 and TRBJ1-2, with a tentative D call TRBD1 (5 bases). CDR3 length: 17 amino acids. Germline V gene sequence: CDR1 SGHAT, CDR2 FQNNGV. Trimming took off 4 bases at V and 0 bases at J, with 18 bases between the two ends. The DNA of the CDR3 is TGTGCCAGCAGCTCACATGCACTGAAGGACACTAACTATGGCTACACCTTC. Translating gives CASSSHALKDTNYGYTF. Drawing the rest from reference TRBV11-2 and TRBJ1-2, the complete variable domain is EAGVAQSPRYKIIEKRQSVAFWCNPISGHATLYWYQQILGQGPKLLIQFQNNGVVDDSQLPKDRFSAERLKGVDSTLKIQPAKLEDSAVYLCASSSHALKDTNYGYTFGSGTRLTVV.

The chain joins TRBV6-1 to TRBJ2-7, with a weak D call TRBD1 (6 bases). Trimming took 6 bases from V and 3 from J, leaving 15 bases between them. Looked up from germline, CDR1 is MNHNS and CDR2 is SASEGT. The CDR3 runs 14 residues. In DNA, the CDR3 is TGTGCCAGCAGACAACAGGGTTGGGTCTACGAGCAGTACTTC. It codes for CASRQQGWVYEQYF.